This paragraph covers one T cell receptor (beta chain) sequence. No antigen is known for it. These data originate in a study of chemoradiotherapy in HPV16-positive cancers. Study context: Two HPV16-positive patients' cells yielded candidate HPV-specific clones and common motifs. Whole-study findings and limits: During treatment, candidate HPV-specific clones and E7-related motifs expanded in tumor. Only a couple of HPV16-positive patients supplied the functional HPV-specificity definition.

Over chemoradiotherapy, repertoires were sampled more than once. The CDR3 totals 14 residues. Germline CDR1 and CDR2: SGHRS and YFSETQ. Germline trimming cut 6 bases from V and 1 base from J; bases unmatched to any gene: 5. Libraries were prepared by immunoSEQ multiplex PCR; TCRdb keeps only in-frame clonotypes and omits some of them. The table records over 10,000 clones, 75% of them present only once. Sample collection was performed from a patient who underwent chemoradiotherapy. This chain connects TRBV5-1 to TRBJ1-1; 8 bases are shared with TRBD1. This clonotype originated in a human donor with HPV-associated anogenital cancer. Written as DNA, the CDR3 is TGCGCCAGCAAGGCGACAGGGGCGAACACTGAAGCTTTCTTT. It is translated as CASKATGANTEAFF.